A selection of T cell receptor beta chains follows, all from one sample in a study of control samples from healthy donors and cancer patients. Only in-frame clones appear in the TCRdb table, and some are missing; sequencing was by immunoSEQ multiplex PCR. The table shows 130,000 to 150,000 clones, with over 85% occurring only once. Material for sequencing was blood. Every receptor here comes from a man aged 30 to 39 in good health. Both conserved end residues are part of each CDR3. The D gene is left open where the match is weak. The size of a clone is reported for some rows only, either as once, few or many, or as a class for expanded clones.

D	size	V	J	CDR3	DNA
TRBD1	NA	TRBV12-3/TRBV12-4	TRBJ2-5	CASSDRGVETQYF	TGTGCCAGCAGTGACAGGGGGGTAGAGACCCAGTACTTC
NA	few	TRBV15	TRBJ2-3	CATSRGSGGGTDTQYF	TGTGCCACCAGCAGAGGTAGCGGAGGTGGCACAGATACGCAGTATTTT
TRBD1	NA	TRBV19	TRBJ1-2	CASSMSRGRHGYTF	TGTGCCAGTAGTATGTCCAGGGGGCGCCATGGCTACACCTTC
NA	NA	TRBV5-6	TRBJ1-2	CASSDTKGWSDYGYTF	TGTGCCAGCAGCGATACAAAGGGGTGGTCGGATTATGGCTACACCTTC
TRBD1	NA	TRBV19	TRBJ2-7	CASGTGYEQYF	TGTGCCAGTGGGACAGGTTACGAGCAGTACTTC
NA	NA	TRBV19	TRBJ2-6	CASSIVNSGANVLTF	TGTGCCAGTAGTATAGTGAACTCTGGGGCCAACGTCCTGACTTTC
NA	NA	TRBV28	TRBJ1-2	CASSLLELRGGFGYTF	TGTGCCAGCAGTTTACTCGAACTTAGGGGGGGCTTTGGCTACACCTTC
NA	once	TRBV5-6	TRBJ1-4	CASSYKRGLVNEKLFF	TGTGCCAGCAGCTACAAACGGGGGCTGGTTAATGAAAAACTGTTTTTT
TRBD2	NA	TRBV2	TRBJ2-7	CASTERGGSHEQYF	TGTGCCAGCACAGAGAGAGGCGGGAGCCACGAGCAGTACTTC
NA	NA	TRBV29-1	TRBJ1-2	CSVEEPYGYTF	TGCAGCGTTGAAGAACCATATGGCTACACCTTC
NA	NA	TRBV7-2	TRBJ1-1	CASSVGASTEAFF	TGTGCCAGCAGCGTGGGGGCTTCCACTGAAGCTTTCTTT
TRBD1	NA	TRBV12-3/TRBV12-4	TRBJ1-2	CASSKTGSYGYTF	TGTGCCAGCAGTAAGACAGGGAGCTATGGCTACACCTTC
NA	NA	TRBV7-8	TRBJ1-3	CASRPKRESGNTIYF	TGTGCCAGCAGACCGAAGAGAGAATCTGGAAACACCATATATTTT
TRBD2	NA	TRBV6-2/TRBV6-3	TRBJ2-5	CASSRSGRGSPYRETQYF	TGTGCCAGCAGCCGTAGCGGGAGAGGTTCCCCATATCGGGAGACCCAGTACTTC
NA	NA	TRBV10-3	TRBJ2-1	CAISVTLTNYNEQFF	TGTGCCATCAGTGTGACTCTTACGAATTACAATGAGCAGTTCTTC
TRBD1	NA	TRBV19	TRBJ2-2	CASRGTGITGELFF	TGTGCCAGTAGGGGGACAGGGATCACCGGGGAGCTGTTTTTT
NA	once	TRBV2	TRBJ1-3	CASSDTAGSSGNTIYF	TGTGCCAGCAGTGATACAGCAGGGTCGTCTGGAAACACCATATATTTT
TRBD2	NA	TRBV24-1	TRBJ2-1	CATSDSSGANNEQFF	TGTGCCACCAGTGATTCTAGCGGGGCTAACAATGAGCAGTTCTTC
TRBD1	NA	TRBV7-8	TRBJ2-7	CASSPGQPKAYEQYF	TGTGCCAGCAGCCCGGGACAGCCAAAAGCCTACGAGCAGTACTTC
NA	NA	TRBV7-8	TRBJ2-3	CASSLNSAVTSTDTQYF	TGTGCCAGCAGCTTAAACAGCGCGGTGACTAGCACAGATACGCAGTATTTT